This passage covers 31 T cell receptor beta chains from one sample sequenced in a study of post-analysis software for immune sequencing data. Points from the study as a whole: In patients, TRBV5-6, TRBV5-1 and TRBV20-1 belonged to roughly five TRBV segments found more frequently than in controls.

What these receptors recognize is not known. Sequencing libraries made from TCR beta cDNA carried unique molecular identifiers. Using its own MiXCR run on the PCR reads, TCRdb lists one record per CDR3 protein. The sample lists around 710,000 distinct CDR3 sequences; just over 45% were seen once. Sample: blood. The origin of the receptors is a girl between 5 and 17 years old with multiple sclerosis.

This clonotype was observed a single time. The chain uses TRBV20-1 and TRBJ2-4; 7 bases are shared with TRBD2. J lost 2 bases, V lost 6 bases, and 10 bases had no gene match. In germline, CDR1 is DFQATT, CDR2 SNEGSKA (reference sequence). This CDR3 spans 15 amino acids. The CDR3 coding sequence is TGCAGTGCCACTAGGCGGGAGACCTCCAAAAACATTCAGTACTTC. Encoded protein: CSATRRETSKNIQYF.

The chain recombines TRBV10-3 with TRBJ2-5, with 13 bases aligning to TRBD2. The better agreement between TRBJ2-7 and the DNA end casts doubt on the J call. CDR1 is ENHRY and CDR2 is SYGVKD in the germline V gene. The CDR3 has 15 amino acids. Here the CDR3 reads CAISGTGLAGNEQYF. The CDR3 DNA follows: TGTGCCATCAGTGGGACGGGACTAGCGGGAAACGAGCAGTACTTC.

The chain combines TRBV3-1 with TRBJ2-4; maybe TRBD2 (6 bases). The CDR3 is made up of 16 amino acids. With 2 bases removed from V and 2 bases from J, the gap between germline ends came to 13 bases. Germline assignment: CDR1 LGHDT and CDR2 YNNKEL (reference sequence). CDR3 in amino acids: CASSQNLRGTKNIQYF. Here the CDR3 DNA reads TGTGCCAGCAGCCAAAATCTCCGGGGGACCAAAAACATTCAGTACTTC.

This sequence joins TRBV27 and TRBJ2-3; 7 nucleotides align to TRBD2. The germline V gene has CDR1 MNHEY and CDR2 SMNVEV (reference sequence). With 4 bases clipped from V and 5 bases from J, the junction kept 15 bases outside the gene matches. This CDR3 has 17 residues. CDR3 DNA: TGTGCCAGCAGTTCGAGAGTGGTGGCGGGAGAGGTAGATACGCAGTATTTT. This sequence encodes CASSSRVVAGEVDTQYF.

Worth noting for this clonotype: Its ends do not fully match the called genes, so a read error is possible. This chain joins TRBV7-9 and TRBJ2-3; no firm D call. CDR1 and CDR2 from the germline V gene are SEHNR and FQNEAQ (reference sequence). This CDR3 is built from 16 residues. The CDR3 region has the DNA TGTGCTAGCAGCTCACGCCCGGCCGCGGGCACAGATACGCAGTATTTT. Translating gives CASSSRPAAGTDTQYF.

V is TRBV21-1 and J is TRBJ2-2. TRBV21-1 is a documented pseudogene. The CDR3 is 12 residues long. The CDR3: CASSNSSGELFF. In DNA form, the CDR3 reads TGTGCCAGCAGCAACTCCTCCGGGGAGCTGTTTTTT.

This clonotype has more than one count but fewer than ten. The junction does not match germline at one end; this may be a read error. This chain connects TRBV20-1 to TRBJ2-1; tentative D call: TRBD2 (6 bases). CDR1 is DFQATT and CDR2 is SNEGSKA in the germline V gene (reference sequence). This CDR3 spans 16 amino acids. CDR3 in amino acids: CSARDFRERTYNEQFF. CDR3 bases: TGTAGTGCTAGAGATTTCCGGGAGCGCACCTACAATGAGCAGTTCTTC.

Here the CDR3 DNA reads TGTGCCAGCAGTTTACGACTGCACGATGAAAAACTGTTTTTT. This gives the protein CASSLRLHDEKLFF. The V call is TRBV12-3 or TRBV12-4, the J call TRBJ1-4, with D unresolved. The CDR3 is 14 amino acids. The germline V and J ends were trimmed by 2 bases and 6 bases, with 10 bases remaining between them.

This clonotype has a handful of counts. The chain couples TRBV9 to TRBJ1-2; possible D gene TRBD1, 6 bases. The germline V gene has CDR1 SGDLS and CDR2 YYNGEE. The CDR3 is 12 amino acids. V was trimmed by 5 bases and J by 5 bases, leaving 10 bases between them. The CDR3 nucleotides are TGTGCCAGCAGGAATACAGGGTATGGCTACACCTTC. Its translation is CASRNTGYGYTF.

The J gene is TRBJ2-5, the V gene TRBV2; D is ambiguous. There are 12 residues in the CDR3. Germline assignment: CDR1 SNHLY and CDR2 FYNNEI. Trimming took 8 bases from V and 0 from J, leaving 7 bases between them. CDR3 in DNA: TGTGCCAGCGTCGGACACCAAGAGACCCAGTACTTC. It codes for CASVGHQETQYF.

The V and J genes are TRBV7-4 and TRBJ2-4, with 8 bases matching TRBD2. Germline CDR1 SGHVT, CDR2 SQSDAQ. There are 13 residues in the CDR3. J was trimmed by 16 bases and V by 4 bases; bases with no gene match: 12. The CDR3 sequence is CASSSEGTRGYYF. CDR3 coding DNA: TGTGCCAGCAGCTCTGAGGGGACTAGAGGGTACTACTTC.

The chain recombines TRBV4-1 with TRBJ2-3, with D hard to call. The CDR3 consists of 14 residues. From germline, CDR1 is MGHRA and CDR2 YSYEKL. Trimming stripped 4 bases from V and 2 bases from J, with 10 bases between. As DNA, the CDR3 is TGCGCCAGCAGCCTGGACCTCTACACAGATACGCAGTATTTT. Encoded protein: CASSLDLYTDTQYF.

The chain is built from TRBV20-1 and TRBJ1-2; TRBD1 might be the D (6 bases). The CDR3 extends over 14 amino acids. V was trimmed by 5 bases and J by 4 bases, leaving 17 bases between them. The germline CDR1 and CDR2 sequences are DFQATT and SNEGSKA (reference sequence). The CDR3 is CSARSGGAGYGYTF. In DNA form, the CDR3 reads TGCAGTGCTCGTTCGGGGGGGGCAGGCTATGGCTACACCTTC.

The chain uses TRBV12-3 or TRBV12-4 and TRBJ2-3; 8 positions match TRBD1. The J segment lost 9 bases and the V segment lost 6 bases, leaving 17 bases of the junction unmatched. The CDR3 loop spans 16 amino acids. CDR3 in amino acids: CASRLDRGTYVGTQYF. The CDR3 DNA follows: TGTGCCAGCAGGCTAGACAGGGGCACGTATGTTGGGACGCAGTATTTT.

This chain joins TRBV6-1 and TRBJ2-7; the match to TRBD2 covers 7 bases. This CDR3 is built from 14 residues. The J segment lost 2 bases and the V segment lost 7 bases, leaving 8 bases of the junction unmatched. Looked up from germline, CDR1 is MNHNS and CDR2 is SASEGT. The CDR3 loop reads CASIWGGFTYEQYF. CDR3 bases: TGTGCCAGCATCTGGGGGGGGTTTACCTACGAGCAGTACTTC.

The V gene is TRBV6-5, the J gene TRBJ1-1; 7 nucleotides match TRBD1. The germline CDR1 and CDR2 sequences are MNHEY and SVGAGI. The V and J ends lost 6 bases and 10 bases, in that order; junction bases with no gene match: 11. The CDR3 runs 13 residues. Here the CDR3 DNA reads TGTGCCAGCAGGACCACAGGGGCAAAGGGAGCTTTCTTT. This sequence encodes CASRTTGAKGAFF.

The rearrangement joins TRBV4-3 to TRBJ2-7; D not certain. The V gene's germline CDR1 is LGHNA and CDR2 YSLEER. The CDR3 loop spans 16 amino acids. The V gene lost 0 bases and the J gene lost 0 bases, with 12 bases spanning the gap. The CDR3 loop is CASSQDFTASSYEQYF. DNA of the CDR3: TGCGCCAGCAGCCAAGATTTCACAGCTAGCTCCTACGAGCAGTACTTC.

The gene calls are TRBV5-1 and TRBJ2-5; 10 bases agree with TRBD1. The J call could be wrong; TRBJ2-7 is a better fit for the DNA end. This CDR3 is 17 amino acids long. Germline assignment: CDR1 SGHRS and CDR2 YFSETQ. The CDR3 sequence: CASSLFPRDRGLYEQYF. The CDR3 nucleotides read TGCGCCAGCAGCTTGTTCCCCCGGGACAGGGGTCTCTACGAGCAGTACTTC.

V and J are TRBV7-9 and TRBJ2-7, with TRBD2 matching over 12 bases. The DNA end is more similar to TRBJ2-5, so the J call may be wrong. The CDR3 totals 16 residues. Per the germline V gene, CDR1 is SEHNR and CDR2 is FQNEAQ (reference sequence). Here the CDR3 DNA reads TGTGCCAGCAGCCTCGAAGGACTAGCGGGGAAAGAGACCCAGTACTTC. Its translation is CASSLEGLAGKETQYF.

The chain uses TRBV27 and TRBJ2-1, with D possibly matching TRBD2 (6 bases). V lost 3 bases and J lost 1, with 7 bases in between. CDR3 size: 14 residues. The germline CDR1 and CDR2 sequences are MNHEY and SMNVEV (reference sequence). The CDR3 sequence is CASSFGRSYNEQFF. CDR3 nucleotide sequence: TGTGCCAGCAGTTTTGGGAGGTCCTACAATGAGCAGTTCTTC.

This clonotype was counted only a few times. The chain joins TRBV20-1 to TRBJ2-3; D call uncertain. Looked up from germline, CDR1 is DFQATT and CDR2 is SNEGSKA (reference sequence). This CDR3 is 13 amino acids long. Trimming removed 4 bases from V and 2 bases from J, with 10 bases in between. This chain's CDR3 is CSAMGQHTDTQYF. CDR3 in DNA: TGCAGTGCTATGGGCCAGCACACAGATACGCAGTATTTT.

The chain uses TRBV15 and TRBJ2-4, with D possibly being TRBD2 (5 bases). TRBJ2-7 matches the DNA end more closely, so the J call is doubtful. Germline CDR1 reads LNHNV; CDR2 reads YYDKDF (reference sequence). The CDR3 length is 16 residues. The CDR3 DNA follows: TGTGCCACCAGCAGAGATCGGGAAGTCCTTAACTACGAGCAGTACTTC. As protein: CATSRDREVLNYEQYF.

J is TRBJ2-1 and V is TRBV6-5; 7 positions agree with TRBD2. This CDR3 region has 14 residues. Looked up from germline, CDR1 is MNHEY and CDR2 is SVGAGI. V lost 9 bases and J lost 5; bases outside the gene matches: 10. Written as DNA, the CDR3 is TGTGCCAGTTCAAAGGGCGGGAGAAACAATGAGCAGTTCTTC. Protein sequence: CASSKGGRNNEQFF.

The V gene is TRBV20-1, the J gene TRBJ2-7; 9 nucleotides agree with TRBD2. Germline-derived CDR1 and CDR2 are DFQATT and SNEGSKA (reference sequence). V was pared by 5 bases and J by 5 bases, with 7 bases of the junction left unmatched. This CDR3 is 13 amino acids long. CDR3 in amino acids: CSAPSGDSHEQYF. CDR3 bases: TGCAGTGCTCCTAGCGGGGACAGCCACGAGCAGTACTTC.

This clonotype was picked up a small number of times. The rearrangement uses TRBV6-5 and TRBJ2-7; D gene ambiguous. With 0 bases removed from V and 2 bases from J, the gap between germline ends came to 17 bases. Germline values: CDR1 MNHEY, CDR2 SVGAGI. This CDR3 spans 17 amino acids. This CDR3 reads CASSYSSHADNPYEQYF. The CDR3 nucleotides are TGTGCCAGCAGTTACTCGTCCCACGCTGACAATCCCTACGAGCAGTACTTC.

V is TRBV5-6 and J is TRBJ2-2; the D gene is possibly TRBD1 (6 bases). The CDR3 consists of 16 residues. From germline, CDR1 is SGHDT and CDR2 YYEEEE. V lost 1 base and J lost 3, with 13 bases in between. In DNA form, the CDR3 reads TGTGCCAGCAGCTTGTCGGACAGCCCGTACACCGGGGAGCTGTTTTTT. This encodes CASSLSDSPYTGELFF. Filled out from reference TRBV5-6 and TRBJ2-2, the complete variable domain reads DAGVTQSPTHLIKTRGQQVTLRCSPKSGHDTVSWYQQALGQGPQFIFQYYEEEERQRGNFPDRFSGHQFPNYSSELNVNALLLGDSALYLCASSLSDSPYTGELFFGEGSRLTVL.

This clonotype was observed a handful of times. The chain combines TRBV12-3 or TRBV12-4 with TRBJ2-5, with D tentatively TRBD1 (6 bases). The CDR3 sequence is 13 residues long. V was clipped by 1 base and J by 5 bases, with 8 bases between them. The CDR3 bases are TGTGCCAGCAGTTTAGACAGGGAGGAGACCCAGTACTTC. Protein: CASSLDREETQYF.

The chain recombines TRBV28 with TRBJ2-6, with a possible D match to TRBD2 (5 bases). The V gene lost 1 base and the J gene lost 4 bases, with 14 bases spanning the gap. Germline CDR1 reads MDHEN; CDR2 reads SYDVKM. The CDR3 contains 17 residues. As DNA, the CDR3 is TGTGCCAGCAGTTTATTCAGGACGGGGTCCGGGGCCAACGTCCTGACTTTC. Translated: CASSLFRTGSGANVLTF.

The sample holds a few counts of this clonotype. The chain carries TRBV10-3 and TRBJ2-1; D remains unclear. Trimming cost V 10 bases and J 6 bases, with 13 bases left between them. Germline lookup yields CDR1 ENHRY and CDR2 SYGVKD. The CDR3 extends over 12 amino acids. The CDR3 region has the DNA TGTGCCACGACTGACGGCCGCAATGAGCAGTTCTTC. It translates to CATTDGRNEQFF.

This clonotype was seen more than once but under ten times. The V and J genes are TRBV28 and TRBJ1-4; D uncertain. The germline CDR1 and CDR2 sequences are MDHEN and SYDVKM. Between the trimmed V and J ends, which lost 6 bases and 4 bases, there was a span of 18 bases. The CDR3 contains 16 residues. CDR3 DNA: TGTGCCAGCAGCCCCAATGGACCGTACCTTAATGAAAAACTGTTTTTT. This encodes CASSPNGPYLNEKLFF.

This clonotype has only a few counts. The chain is built from TRBV11-2 and TRBJ2-7; D is perhaps TRBD2 (5 bases). There are 16 residues in the CDR3. Between the trimmed V and J ends, which lost 1 base and 5 bases, there was a span of 18 bases. CDR1 is SGHAT, CDR2 FQNNGV, per germline. The CDR3 DNA sequence: TGTGCCAGCAGCTTAGGGCTGCTTAATAGCGCCCACGAGCAGTACTTC. This gives the protein CASSLGLLNSAHEQYF.